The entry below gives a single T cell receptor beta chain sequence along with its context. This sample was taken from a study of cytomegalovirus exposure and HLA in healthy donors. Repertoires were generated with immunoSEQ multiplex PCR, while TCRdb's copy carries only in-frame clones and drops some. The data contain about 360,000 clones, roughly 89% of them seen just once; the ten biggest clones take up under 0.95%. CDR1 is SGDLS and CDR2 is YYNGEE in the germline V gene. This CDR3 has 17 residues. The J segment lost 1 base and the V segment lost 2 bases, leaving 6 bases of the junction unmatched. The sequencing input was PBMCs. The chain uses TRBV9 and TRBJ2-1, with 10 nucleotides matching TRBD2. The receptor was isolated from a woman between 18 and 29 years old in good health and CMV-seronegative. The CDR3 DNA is TGTGCCAGCAGCGTCTCAGCGGGAGGGCCATCCTACAATGAGCAGTTCTTC. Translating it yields CASSVSAGGPSYNEQFF. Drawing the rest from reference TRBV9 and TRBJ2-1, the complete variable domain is DSGVTQTPKHLITATGQRVTLRCSPRSGDLSVYWYQQSLDQGLQFLIQYYNGEERAKGNILERFSAQQFPDLHSELNLSSLELGDSALYFCASSVSAGGPSYNEQFFGPGTRLTVL.